This T cell receptor (beta chain) comes out of a study of shared clonotypes between healthy human individuals. Study observations and caveats: When naive CD4 clonotypes were compared across a few donors, about 4.8% were shared. All-four-donor shared clonotypes had higher generation probabilities than non-shared clonotypes did.

Each sample came from a Caucasian adult donor living in Nashville, Tennessee. TCRdb keeps only in-frame clones here, not all; method: immunoSEQ multiplex PCR. The sample carries 600,000 to 750,000 clones, over 55% recorded once. This CDR3 region has 15 residues. Trimming took off 5 bases at V and 0 bases at J, with 13 bases between the two ends. Germline V gene data show CDR1 as MDHEN and CDR2 as SYDVKM. As concerns this clone: Its antigen is unknown.

V gene TRBV28 combines with J gene TRBJ1-2; a possible D gene is TRBD1 (6 bases). Material: memory CD4+ T cells sorted from blood. Subset specified: CD45RA-negative fraction. The receptor was isolated from a woman in her 30s in good health. In DNA, the CDR3 is TGTGCCAGCAGTCCCCAGGACAGTACTAACTATGGCTACACCTTC. It is translated as CASSPQDSTNYGYTF.